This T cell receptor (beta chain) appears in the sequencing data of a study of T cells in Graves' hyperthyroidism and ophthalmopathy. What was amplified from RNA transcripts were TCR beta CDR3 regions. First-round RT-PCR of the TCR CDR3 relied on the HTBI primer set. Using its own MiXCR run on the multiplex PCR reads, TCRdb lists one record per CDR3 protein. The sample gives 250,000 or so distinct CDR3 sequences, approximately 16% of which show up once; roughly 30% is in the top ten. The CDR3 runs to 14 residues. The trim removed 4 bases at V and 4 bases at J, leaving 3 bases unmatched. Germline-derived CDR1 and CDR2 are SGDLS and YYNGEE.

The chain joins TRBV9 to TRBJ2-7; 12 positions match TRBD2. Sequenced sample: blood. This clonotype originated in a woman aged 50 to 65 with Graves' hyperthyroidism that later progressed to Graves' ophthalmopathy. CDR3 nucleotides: TGTGCCAGCAGCCCTAGCGGGAGGGGATACGAGCAGTACTTC. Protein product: CASSPSGRGYEQYF.